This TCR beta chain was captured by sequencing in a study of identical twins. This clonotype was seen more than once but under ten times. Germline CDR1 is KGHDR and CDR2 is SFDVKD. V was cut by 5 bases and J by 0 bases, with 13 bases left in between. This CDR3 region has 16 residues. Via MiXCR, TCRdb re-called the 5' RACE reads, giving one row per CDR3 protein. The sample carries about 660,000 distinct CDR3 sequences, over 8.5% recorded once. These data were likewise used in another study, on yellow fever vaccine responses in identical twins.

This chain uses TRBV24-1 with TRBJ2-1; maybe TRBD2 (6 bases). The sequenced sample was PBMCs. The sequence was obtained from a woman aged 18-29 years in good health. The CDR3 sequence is CATSGLAASSYNEQFF. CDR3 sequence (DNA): TGTGCCACCAGTGGTTTAGCGGCGAGCTCCTACAATGAGCAGTTCTTC.